This T cell receptor beta chain was obtained from a study of blood T cell repertoires in COVID-19. Study context: Both acute and convalescent COVID-19 samples were obtained from the United States, Italy and Spain. Sources were T cells, B-cell-depleted T cells, or PBMCs; the material itself was cDNA or gDNA.

The V end was cut by 5 bases, the J end by 0 bases, with 10 bases between. The CDR3 length is 15 residues. CDR1 and CDR2 from the germline V gene are SGHNT and YENEEA. The authors' processing: How many nucleated cells were present was estimated from reference gene primer amplification. Here immunoSEQ multiplex PCR was the method, and the copy in TCRdb shows in-frame clones only, minus some. The D gene and trimming were derived from the DNA, and the V and J assignments and clone size from that table. This table holds over 100,000 clones, approximately 88% found once. The material sequenced was peripheral blood. This sequence was found in a man over 45 with acute or convalescent COVID-19. This chain connects TRBV11-3 to TRBJ2-2; unclear D gene. CDR3 protein: CASSRISSNTGELFF. CDR3 nucleotides: TGTGCCAGCAGCCGGATTAGCTCGAACACCGGGGAGCTGTTTTTT.